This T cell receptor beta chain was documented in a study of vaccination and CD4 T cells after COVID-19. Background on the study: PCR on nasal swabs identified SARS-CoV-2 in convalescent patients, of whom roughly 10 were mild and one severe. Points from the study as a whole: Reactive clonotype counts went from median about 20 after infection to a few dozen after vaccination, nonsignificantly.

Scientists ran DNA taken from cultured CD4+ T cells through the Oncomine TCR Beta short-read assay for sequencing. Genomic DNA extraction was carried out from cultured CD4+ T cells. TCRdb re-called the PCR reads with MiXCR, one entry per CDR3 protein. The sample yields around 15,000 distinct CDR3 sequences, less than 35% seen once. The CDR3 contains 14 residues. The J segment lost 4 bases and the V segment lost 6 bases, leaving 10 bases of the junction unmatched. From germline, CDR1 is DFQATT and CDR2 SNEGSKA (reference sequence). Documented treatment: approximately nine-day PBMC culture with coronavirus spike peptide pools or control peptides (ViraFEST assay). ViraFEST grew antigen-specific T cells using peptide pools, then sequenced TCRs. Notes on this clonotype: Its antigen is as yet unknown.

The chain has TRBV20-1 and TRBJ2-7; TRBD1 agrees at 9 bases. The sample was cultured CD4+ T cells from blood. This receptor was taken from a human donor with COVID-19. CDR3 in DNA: TGCAGTGCCCCCCCCGGGACAGGGCCTTACGAGCAGTACTTC. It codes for CSAPPGTGPYEQYF.